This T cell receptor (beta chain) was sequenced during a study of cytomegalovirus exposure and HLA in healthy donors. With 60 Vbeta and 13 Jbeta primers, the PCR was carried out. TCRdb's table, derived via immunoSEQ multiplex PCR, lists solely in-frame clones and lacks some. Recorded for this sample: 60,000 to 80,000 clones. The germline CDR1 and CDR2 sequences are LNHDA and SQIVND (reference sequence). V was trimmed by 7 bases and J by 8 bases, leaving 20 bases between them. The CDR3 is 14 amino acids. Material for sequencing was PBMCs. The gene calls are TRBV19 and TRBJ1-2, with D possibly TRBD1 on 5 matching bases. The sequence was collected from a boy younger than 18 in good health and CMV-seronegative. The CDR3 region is CASTKAGGIGGYTF. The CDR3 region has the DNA TGTGCCAGTACCAAGGCGGGGGGAATCGGGGGCTACACCTTC. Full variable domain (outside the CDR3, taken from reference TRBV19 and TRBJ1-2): DGGITQSPKYLFRKEGQNVTLSCEQNLNHDAMYWYRQDPGQGLRLIYYSQIVNDFQKGDIAEGYSVSREKKESFPLTVTSAQKNPTAFYLCASTKAGGIGGYTFGSGTRLTVV.